This note documents a single T cell receptor beta chain sequence. Other DNA sequences from this sample encode an identical CDR3 as well. Sequencing was performed with immunoSEQ multiplex PCR; in TCRdb, only in-frame clones are kept and a portion is missing. The sample has under 450,000 clones; about 88% are singletons. The sample belongs to a study of blood T cell repertoires in COVID-19. The wider study: From the United States, Italy and Spain came samples of acute and convalescent COVID-19. PBMCs, B-cell-depleted T cells, or T cells provided the cDNA or gDNA that made up the material.

With 1 base removed from V and 0 bases from J, the gap between germline ends came to 5 bases. CDR1 SGHRS and CDR2 YFSETQ come from the germline V gene. This CDR3 is built from 13 residues. This receptor was obtained from a woman aged 40-49 years with COVID-19, enrolled during active disease. The chain carries TRBV5-1 and TRBJ2-7; no definite D call. Sequenced: peripheral blood. The CDR3 loop is CASSLTGSYEQYF. Here the CDR3 DNA reads TGCGCCAGCAGCTTGACGGGCTCCTACGAGCAGTACTTC.